The source of this T cell receptor beta chain is a study of immune evolution from preneoplasia to lung adenocarcinoma. The method was immunoSEQ multiplex PCR; TCRdb's version includes in-frame clones alone and lacks a portion of them. The sample holds roughly 9,900 clones; around four fifths are singletons and the top ten take around 3.5%. V shed 3 bases, J shed 6 bases, and the junction held 22 bases outside the gene matches. The CDR3 loop spans 19 amino acids. CDR1 MGHRA and CDR2 YSYEKL come from the germline V gene. The sample consisted of FFPE minimally invasive lung adenocarcinoma tissue. This sequence originates from a person aged 65 to 79 with lung adenocarcinoma. The chain employs TRBV4-1 and TRBJ1-1; 7 bases fit TRBD1. For the CDR3, the DNA is TGCGCCAGCAGCCAGGGGGAGACAGGGAACATAGGAGCTCGTCCTGAAGCTTTCTTT. Translation: CASSQGETGNIGARPEAFF.